A single sample gave rise to the 32 T cell receptor beta chains below, sequenced in a study of somatic mutations in cytotoxic T cells in rheumatoid arthritis. The protocol was immunoSEQ multiplex PCR, while the TCRdb copy is restricted to in-frame clones and leaves out a portion. The data contain about 11,000 clones, roughly 71% of them singletons. Sequencing used CD8+ T cells sorted from blood. These receptor sequences come from an adult with rheumatoid arthritis.

This clone was seen a few times. The chain combines TRBV4-2 with TRBJ2-7; D may be TRBD1 or TRBD2 (5 bases each). Trimming took off 4 bases at V and 3 bases at J, with 28 bases between the two ends. CDR1 is LGHNA, CDR2 YNFKEQ, per germline. CDR3 size: 19 residues. The CDR3 bases are TGTGCCAGCAGCCCGGGGCTCGGAGCTACGGCCCTGCAAGACTACGAGCAGTACTTC. This translates into CASSPGLGATALQDYEQYF.

The V call is TRBV7-2, the J call TRBJ1-5, with TRBD1 identical over 7 bases. Germline V lookup: CDR1 SGHTA, CDR2 FQGNSA. The CDR3 spans 15 residues. Trimming cost V 4 bases and J 0 bases; bases outside gene matches: 3. The chain's CDR3 is CASSSGTVSNQPQHF. The CDR3 coding sequence is TGTGCCAGCAGCTCCGGGACAGTTAGCAATCAGCCCCAGCATTTT.

This clone has a handful of counts. The chain is built from TRBV4-1 and TRBJ2-7; 10 nucleotides agree with TRBD2. V shed 1 base and J 0 bases; nucleotides not matched to a gene: 3. Per germline, CDR1 MGHRA and CDR2 YSYEKL. This CDR3 has 16 amino acids. CDR3 bases: TGCGCCAGCAGCCAAGCTCCTAGCGGGGGCTCCTACGAGCAGTACTTC. Amino acid sequence: CASSQAPSGGSYEQYF.

The V and J genes are TRBV11-2 and TRBJ2-3; D remains unclear. The CDR3 totals 14 residues. CDR1 SGHAT and CDR2 FQNNGV come from the germline V gene. Trimming pared 5 bases from V and 6 bases from J, leaving 15 bases between. The CDR3 here is CASSPIGSRDTQYF. The CDR3 region has the DNA TGTGCCAGCAGCCCTATAGGGTCCCGCGATACGCAGTATTTT.

This clone was counted a few times. V and J are TRBV28 and TRBJ1-6; TRBD1 matches at 7 bases. Germline V CDR1 and CDR2: MDHEN, SYDVKM. V was pared by 5 bases and J by 7 bases, with 8 bases of the junction left unmatched. This CDR3 contains 15 residues. The CDR3 reads CASSPPTGYNSPLHF. DNA of the CDR3: TGTGCCAGCAGTCCCCCGACAGGGTACAATTCACCCCTCCACTTT. Full variable domain (remainder filled in from reference TRBV28 and TRBJ1-6): DVKVTQSSRYLVKRTGEKVFLECVQDMDHENMFWYRQDPGLGLRLIYFSYDVKMKEKGDIPEGYSVSREKKERFSLILESASTNQTSMYLCASSPPTGYNSPLHFGNGTRLTVT.

The chain uses TRBV7-8 and TRBJ1-1, with TRBD1 matching over 10 bases. There are 22 residues in the CDR3. CDR1 and CDR2 (germline): SGHVS, FQNEAQ. Trimming at V came to 4 bases and at J to 1 base, leaving 24 bases not matched to a gene. The CDR3 region is CASSSGSGTGVVSGVPNTEAFF. Written as DNA, the CDR3 is TGTGCCAGCAGCTCGGGCTCCGGGACAGGGGTTGTAAGCGGGGTGCCGAACACTGAAGCTTTCTTT.

CDR3: CASSGGQGAYDPQHF. DNA of the CDR3: TGTGCCAGCAGTGGGGGACAGGGGGCGTATGATCCCCAGCATTTT. V is TRBV6-1 and J is TRBJ1-5, with TRBD1 matching over 12 bases. With 4 bases clipped from V and 10 bases from J, the junction kept 8 bases outside the gene matches. The CDR3 extends over 15 amino acids. The germline V gene has CDR1 MNHNS and CDR2 SASEGT.

The chain has TRBV9 and TRBJ1-5; D may be TRBD1 (5 bases). Deletions cut 9 bases from V and 2 bases from J, with 15 bases between. CDR1 and CDR2 from the germline V gene are SGDLS and YYNGEE. The CDR3 totals 14 residues. The chain's CDR3 is CAIKRQGCNQPQHF. CDR3 DNA: TGTGCCATCAAACGGCAGGGATGCAATCAGCCCCAGCATTTT. The variable domain in full, with the rest retrieved from reference TRBV9 and TRBJ1-5, is DSGVTQTPKHLITATGQRVTLRCSPRSGDLSVYWYQQSLDQGLQFLIQYYNGEERAKGNILERFSAQQFPDLHSELNLSSLELGDSALYFCAIKRQGCNQPQHFGDGTRLSIL.

The CDR3 region is CASSSPGTGGYEQYF. CDR3 sequence (DNA): TGTGCCAGCAGTTCCCCCGGGACAGGGGGCTACGAGCAGTACTTC. The V gene is TRBV27, the J gene TRBJ2-7, with 11 bases matching TRBD1. Germline lookup yields CDR1 MNHEY and CDR2 SMNVEV (reference sequence). Trimming cost V 4 bases and J 3 bases; bases outside gene matches: 5. The CDR3 is made up of 15 amino acids.

This chain links TRBV7-9 with TRBJ1-3; 7 nucleotides agree with TRBD1. The germline V gene has CDR1 SEHNR and CDR2 FQNEAQ (reference sequence). J gave up 0 bases and V 5 bases, and 4 bases lay outside the gene matches. The CDR3 has 15 amino acids. The CDR3 sequence is CASSKGQASGNTIYF. CDR3 in DNA: TGTGCCAGCAGCAAAGGACAGGCCTCTGGAAACACCATATATTTT.

This clone is medium-sized in the sample. V is TRBV29-1 and J is TRBJ1-2; 7 nucleotides match TRBD1. This CDR3 spans 13 amino acids. V trimming: 0 bases; J trimming: 4 bases; junction bases outside the gene matches: 2. Germline V gene sequence: CDR1 SQVTM, CDR2 ANQGSEA. The CDR3 here is CSVEEGTVYGYTF. The CDR3 nucleotides are TGCAGCGTTGAAGAAGGGACAGTCTATGGCTACACCTTC.

V gene TRBV5-4 combines with J gene TRBJ1-2; D is ambiguous. Per germline, CDR1 SGHNT and CDR2 YYREEE (reference sequence). Trimming removed 3 bases from V and 4 bases from J, with 19 bases in between. The CDR3 is made up of 16 amino acids. CDR3 residues: CASSSPTNMASYGYTF. The CDR3 region has the DNA TGTGCCAGCAGCTCCCCGACGAATATGGCCTCCTATGGCTACACCTTC.

The chain is built from TRBV9 and TRBJ1-2; 10 bases map to TRBD1. Germline assignment: CDR1 SGDLS and CDR2 YYNGEE. The CDR3 runs to 13 residues. V dropped 4 bases and J dropped 7; count of bases not matched to a gene: 4. CDR3 bases: TGTGCCAGCAGCCGGGACAGGGGTGGTGGCTACACCTTC. Translating it yields CASSRDRGGGYTF.

The chain links TRBV7-3 to TRBJ1-4, with 10 bases that match TRBD1. The CDR3 contains 14 residues. Germline loops: CDR1 SGHTA, CDR2 FQGTGA. V was clipped by 7 bases and J by 3 bases; unmatched bases: 2. The chain's CDR3 is CASKDRGANEKLFF. CDR3 coding DNA: TGTGCCAGCAAGGACAGGGGGGCTAATGAAAAACTGTTTTTT.

The chain has TRBV4-3 and TRBJ1-4; no reliable D call. Germline lookup yields CDR1 LGHNA and CDR2 YSLEER. The CDR3 totals 16 residues. V lost 0 bases to trimming and J lost 2 bases, with 10 bases between them. The CDR3 spells CASSQDWAGTNEKLFF. For the CDR3, the DNA is TGCGCCAGCAGCCAAGATTGGGCCGGGACTAATGAAAAACTGTTTTTT.

The DNA for the CDR3 is TGTGCCAGCAGCTTGGGGTCCTCCTACGAGCAGTACTTC. Translated: CASSLGSSYEQYF. The chain employs TRBV5-6 and TRBJ2-7, with D uncertain. Germline CDR1 and CDR2: SGHDT and YYEEEE. The germline V and J ends were trimmed by 0 bases and 0 bases, with 4 bases remaining between them. The CDR3 has 13 amino acids.

The chain combines TRBV28 with TRBJ1-6, with D possibly TRBD1 on 5 matching bases. V was pared by 5 bases and J by 8 bases, with 16 bases between. The germline CDR1 and CDR2 sequences are MDHEN and SYDVKM. The CDR3 covers 15 residues. The CDR3 sequence is CASSPRRGEHSPLHF. The DNA for the CDR3 is TGTGCCAGCAGTCCCCGCCGGGGGGAACATTCACCCCTCCACTTT.

The J gene is TRBJ1-2, the V gene TRBV19; no definite D call. Germline V gene data show CDR1 as LNHDA and CDR2 as SQIVND (reference sequence). V lost 5 bases and J lost 4, with 14 bases in between. The CDR3 extends over 14 amino acids. Here the CDR3 reads CASSGNPLVYGYTF. In DNA form, the CDR3 reads TGTGCCAGTAGTGGAAACCCCTTGGTCTATGGCTACACCTTC.

The V call is TRBV4-2, the J call TRBJ1-1; D not certain. The V end lost 4 bases, the J end lost 1 base, and 10 bases lay between the germline ends. CDR3 length: 14 residues. Per germline, CDR1 LGHNA and CDR2 YNFKEQ. Here the CDR3 DNA reads TGTGCCAGCAGCCCGACGACGGAGAACACTGAAGCTTTCTTT. It codes for CASSPTTENTEAFF.

This clone was recorded a few times. The chain couples TRBV5-1 to TRBJ1-6; the match to TRBD1 covers 9 bases. Germline trimming cut 0 bases from V and 9 bases from J; bases unmatched to any gene: 7. This CDR3 contains 16 residues. Germline V gives CDR1 SGHRS, CDR2 YFSETQ. CDR3 protein: CASSLGDREQFSPLHF. The CDR3 region has the DNA TGCGCCAGCAGCTTGGGGGACAGGGAGCAATTTTCACCCCTCCACTTT.

The rearrangement links TRBV4-1 to TRBJ2-7, with D uncertain. The V end lost 0 bases, the J end lost 0 bases, and 9 bases lay between the germline ends. The germline gives CDR1 MGHRA, CDR2 YSYEKL. The CDR3 contains 15 residues. The CDR3 sequence: CASSQESMSSYEQYF. The CDR3 DNA sequence: TGCGCCAGCAGCCAAGAGTCCATGAGCTCCTACGAGCAGTACTTC.

The chain uses TRBV6-5 and TRBJ1-1, with a weak D call TRBD1 (5 bases). V dropped 4 bases and J dropped 4 bases, with 13 bases sitting between them. Germline V gives CDR1 MNHEY, CDR2 SVGAGI. This CDR3 is built from 14 residues. This CDR3 reads CASSFQGLSTEAFF. CDR3 DNA: TGTGCCAGCAGTTTTCAGGGATTATCCACTGAAGCTTTCTTT.

The rearrangement joins TRBV5-4 to TRBJ2-7; 11 bases line up with TRBD1. Trimming at V came to 5 bases and at J to 6 bases, leaving 10 bases not matched to a gene. CDR3 size: 15 residues. Germline V gene lookup returns CDR1 SGHNT and CDR2 YYREEE (reference sequence). The CDR3 is CASRISGTGGFEQYF. The CDR3 DNA sequence: TGTGCCAGCAGGATATCCGGGACAGGGGGTTTCGAGCAGTACTTC. The full variable domain, in which reference TRBV5-4 and TRBJ2-7 provide the parts outside the CDR3, is ETGVTQSPTHLIKTRGQQVTLRCSSQSGHNTVSWYQQALGQGPQFIFQYYREEENGRGNFPPRFSGLQFPNYSSELNVNALELDDSALYLCASRISGTGGFEQYFGPGTRLTVT.

This chain joins TRBV5-5 and TRBJ1-1, with 7 bases aligning to TRBD1. Losses at the gene ends were 2 bases for V and 8 bases for J; bases not matched to a gene: 12. CDR1 SGHKS and CDR2 YYEKEE come from the germline V gene (reference sequence). CDR3 length: 15 residues. The CDR3 DNA follows: TGTGCCAGCAGCTTAACACCGACAGGGTTTTTCGAAGCTTTCTTT. This sequence encodes CASSLTPTGFFEAFF.

The CDR3 DNA follows: TGCGCCAGCAGCCAACTTTGGGGGCAGGGGGCCTTCGAGCAGTACTTC. This codes for CASSQLWGQGAFEQYF. The chain uses TRBV4-1 and TRBJ2-7, with 8 bases matching TRBD1. The CDR3 runs 16 residues. The germline V gene encodes CDR1 MGHRA and CDR2 YSYEKL. Germline trimming cut 2 bases from V and 6 bases from J; bases unmatched to any gene: 12.

V gene TRBV19 combines with J gene TRBJ1-1; D is ambiguous. From germline, CDR1 is LNHDA and CDR2 SQIVND (reference sequence). The CDR3 is 11 amino acids. V dropped 5 bases and J dropped 4 bases, with 5 bases sitting between them. The CDR3 spells CASSRVTEAFF. In DNA form, the CDR3 reads TGTGCCAGTAGTCGGGTCACTGAAGCTTTCTTT.

This clone was seen a handful of times. The rearrangement uses TRBV4-1 and TRBJ2-7; D is undetermined. This CDR3 comprises 14 residues. The V end was cut by 1 base, the J end by 0 bases, with 7 bases between. CDR1 is MGHRA, CDR2 YSYEKL, per germline. The CDR3 DNA sequence: TGCGCCAGCAGCCAAGTTTATGGCTCCTACGAGCAGTACTTC. It yields the protein CASSQVYGSYEQYF.

V is TRBV6-1 and J is TRBJ2-3; D gene uncertain. Germline V gene lookup returns CDR1 MNHNS and CDR2 SASEGT. V lost 7 bases and J 2 bases, leaving 10 bases between the germline ends. The CDR3 contains 13 residues. CDR3 in amino acids: CASNFGHTDTQYF. The CDR3 nucleotides read TGTGCCAGCAATTTTGGGCACACAGATACGCAGTATTTT.

The V call is TRBV4-2, the J call TRBJ1-1; 7 bases agree with TRBD1. The ends lost 2 bases at V and 1 base at J; junction bases unmatched: 7. Looked up from germline, CDR1 is LGHNA and CDR2 is YNFKEQ. The length of the CDR3 is 16 residues. The CDR3 sequence is CASSQKKTGRNTEAFF. CDR3 bases: TGTGCCAGCAGCCAAAAAAAGACAGGGAGGAACACTGAAGCTTTCTTT.

V gene TRBV5-4 combines with J gene TRBJ2-4; TRBD1 is a possible D gene (5 bases). The V gene's germline CDR1 is SGHNT and CDR2 YYREEE (reference sequence). V lost 4 bases and J 6 bases, leaving 14 bases between the germline ends. CDR3 length: 14 residues. CDR3 sequence: CASSHARQRNIQYF. The DNA for the CDR3 is TGTGCCAGCAGCCATGCAAGACAGAGAAACATTCAGTACTTC.

This clone was detected once. CDR3 sequence: CASSLSGTETQYF. The CDR3 nucleotides are TGTGCCAGCAGCCTTAGCGGGACAGAGACCCAGTACTTC. The chain has TRBV9 and TRBJ2-5; TRBD2 aligns across 8 bases. V gave up 4 bases and J gave up 4 bases; unmatched junction bases: 3. CDR1 SGDLS and CDR2 YYNGEE come from the germline V gene. CDR3 length: 13 residues. Complete variable domain (other parts from reference TRBV9 and TRBJ2-5): DSGVTQTPKHLITATGQRVTLRCSPRSGDLSVYWYQQSLDQGLQFLIQYYNGEERAKGNILERFSAQQFPDLHSELNLSSLELGDSALYFCASSLSGTETQYFGPGTRLLVL.

The chain joins TRBV27 to TRBJ1-2, with D tentatively TRBD1 (6 bases). Trimming pared 5 bases from V and 14 bases from J, leaving 27 bases between. Per the germline V gene, CDR1 is MNHEY and CDR2 is SMNVEV (reference sequence). CDR3 size: 15 residues. The CDR3, as DNA: TGTGCCAGCAGTCCAAGACCCACAGGGATTCAGTCTCAAACCTTC. Residues: CASSPRPTGIQSQTF.